This TCR beta chain was found in a study of regulatory T cells in long-lasting Graves disease. Germline assignment: CDR1 SEHNR and CDR2 FQNEAQ (reference sequence). This CDR3 is 16 amino acids long. The V and J ends lost 5 bases and 5 bases respectively, with 19 bases between them. This clonotype was picked up many times. CDR3-region Arm-PCR and iRepertoire HTBI primers produced the TCR beta libraries. TCRdb passed the multiplex PCR reads through MiXCR, listing each CDR3 protein once. The sample carries about 200,000 distinct CDR3 sequences, around 20% recorded once. Time point noted: newly diagnosed GD, antithyroid drugs for less than 3 months. TCR sequences were obtained from RNA taken from PBMCs. These records were also assigned to another study, of T cells in Graves' hyperthyroidism and ophthalmopathy. That study adds: Before onset, ophthalmopathy was predicted by the model a median roughly 6.8 months earlier.

Source: peripheral blood mononuclear cells (PBMCs), taken at new diagnosis, from a patient treated with antithyroid drugs. The chain combines TRBV7-9 with TRBJ2-1; D assignment may be TRBD1 or TRBD2 (5 bases each). This clonotype was sampled from a woman aged 25-40 years with Graves disease. The CDR3 reads CASSNSGWGSHNEQFF. In nucleotides, the CDR3 is TGTGCCAGCAGCAATTCGGGGTGGGGGAGCCACAATGAGCAGTTCTTC.